This paragraph reports one T cell receptor beta chain. The antigen is not known. From the 5' RACE reads, TCRdb called clonotypes with MiXCR, one entry per CDR3 protein. The sample holds some 260,000 distinct CDR3 sequences, over 12% seen once. The data were obtained in a study of identical twins. The J segment lost 4 bases and the V segment lost 1 base, leaving 4 bases of the junction unmatched. The CDR3 loop spans 14 amino acids. The germline V gene has CDR1 SGHKS and CDR2 YYEKEE (reference sequence). Study-wide points: Invariant populations such as MAIT and iNKT cells could partly muddle zero-insertion analyses.

The sample was memory (CD45RO+) T cells sorted from blood. This receptor was taken from a woman aged 18-35 years in good health. This rearrangement joins TRBV5-5 to TRBJ1-2, with 7 bases lining up with TRBD1. The CDR3 protein is CASSLSGQSYGYTF. The CDR3 coding sequence is TGTGCCAGCAGCTTGTCGGGACAGTCCTATGGCTACACCTTC.